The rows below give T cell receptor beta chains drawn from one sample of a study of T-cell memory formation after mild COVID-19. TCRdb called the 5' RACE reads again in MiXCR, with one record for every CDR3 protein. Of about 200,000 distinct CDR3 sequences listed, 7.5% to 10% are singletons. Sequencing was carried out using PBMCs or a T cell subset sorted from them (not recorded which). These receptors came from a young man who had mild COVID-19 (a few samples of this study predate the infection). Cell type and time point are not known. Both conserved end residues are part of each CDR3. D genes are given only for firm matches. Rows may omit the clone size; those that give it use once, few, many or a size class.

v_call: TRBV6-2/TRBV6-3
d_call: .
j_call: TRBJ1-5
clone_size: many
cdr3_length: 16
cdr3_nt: TGTGCCAGCAGCCCCTCTCGCGGGGGTAGCAATCAGCCCCAGCATTTT
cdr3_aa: CASSPSRGGSNQPQHF

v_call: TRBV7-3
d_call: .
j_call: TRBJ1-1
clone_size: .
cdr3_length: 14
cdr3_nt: TGTGCCAGCAGGGGAGGGGCTCGGACGGCTGAAGCTTTCTTT
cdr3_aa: CASRGGARTAEAFF

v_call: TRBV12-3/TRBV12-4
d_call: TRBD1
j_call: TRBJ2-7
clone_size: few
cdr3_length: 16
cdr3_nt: TGTGCCAGCAGTCTTACAGGGGCCCCTCTAACCTACGAGCAGTACTTC
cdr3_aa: CASSLTGAPLTYEQYF

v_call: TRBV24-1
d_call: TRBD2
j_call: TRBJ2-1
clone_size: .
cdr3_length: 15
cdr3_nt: TGTGCCACCAGTGACACTAGCGGGGGCAAGGATGAGCAGTTCTTC
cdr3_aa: CATSDTSGGKDEQFF

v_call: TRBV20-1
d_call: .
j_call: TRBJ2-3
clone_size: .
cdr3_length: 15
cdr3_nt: TGCAGTGCTAGACCTGCAGGGCGGAGGGCAGATACGCAGTATTTT
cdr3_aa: CSARPAGRRADTQYF

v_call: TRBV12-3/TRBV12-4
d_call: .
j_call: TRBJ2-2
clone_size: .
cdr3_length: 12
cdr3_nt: TGTGCGGGGGAAAGAATCACCGGGGAGCTGTTTTTT
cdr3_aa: CAGERITGELFF

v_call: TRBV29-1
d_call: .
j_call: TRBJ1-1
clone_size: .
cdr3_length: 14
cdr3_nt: TGCAGCGCCGAAATCCCAGGGTCTGACACTGAAGCTTTCTTT
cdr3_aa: CSAEIPGSDTEAFF

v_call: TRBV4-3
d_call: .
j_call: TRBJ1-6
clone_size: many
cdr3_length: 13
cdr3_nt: TGCGCCAGCAGCCAAGATCTATTTTCACCCCTCCACTTT
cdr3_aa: CASSQDLFSPLHF

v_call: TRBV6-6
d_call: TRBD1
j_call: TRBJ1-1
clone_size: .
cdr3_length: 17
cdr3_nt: TGTGCCAGCAGTTTCCTGGGACGGGACAGGATGAACACTGAAGCTTTCTTT
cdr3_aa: CASSFLGRDRMNTEAFF

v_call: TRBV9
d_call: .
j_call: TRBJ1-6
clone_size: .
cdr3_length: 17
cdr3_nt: TGTGCCAGCAGCGTAGAGGGAGGTCGGGGATATAATTCACCCCTCCACTTT
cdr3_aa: CASSVEGGRGYNSPLHF

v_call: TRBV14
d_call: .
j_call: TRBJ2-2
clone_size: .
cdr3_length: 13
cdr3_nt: TGTGCCAGCAGCCTTCTCTTTACCGGGGAGCTGTTTTTT
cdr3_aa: CASSLLFTGELFF

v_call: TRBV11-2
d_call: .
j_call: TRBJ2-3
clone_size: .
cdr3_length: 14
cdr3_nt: TGTGCCAGCAGCTTACCGGGGAATCGGGATACGCAGTATTTT
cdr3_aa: CASSLPGNRDTQYF

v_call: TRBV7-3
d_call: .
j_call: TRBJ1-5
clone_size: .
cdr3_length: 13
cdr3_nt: TGTGCCAGCAGCTTAGAGCGAGATCAGCCCCAGCATTTT
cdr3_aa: CASSLERDQPQHF

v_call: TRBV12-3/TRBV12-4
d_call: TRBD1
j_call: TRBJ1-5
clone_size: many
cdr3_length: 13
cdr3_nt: TGTGCCAGCAGAAGGACAGGGGATCAGCCCCAGCATTTT
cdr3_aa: CASRRTGDQPQHF

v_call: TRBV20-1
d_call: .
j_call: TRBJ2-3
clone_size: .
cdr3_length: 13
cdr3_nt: TGCAGTGCCCTAGGCGCTAGCACAGATACGCAGTATTTT
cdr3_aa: CSALGASTDTQYF

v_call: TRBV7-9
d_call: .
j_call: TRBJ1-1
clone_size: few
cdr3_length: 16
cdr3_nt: TGTGCCAGCAGCTTGGTGACACTAAAAATGAACACTGAAGCTTTCTTT
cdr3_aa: CASSLVTLKMNTEAFF

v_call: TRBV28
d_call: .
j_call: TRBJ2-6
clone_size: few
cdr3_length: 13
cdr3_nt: TGTGCCAGCGGGATCTCTGGGGCCAACGTCCTGACTTTC
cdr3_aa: CASGISGANVLTF

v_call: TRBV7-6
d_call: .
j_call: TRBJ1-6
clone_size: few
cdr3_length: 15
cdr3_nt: TGTGCCAGCAGCCTTAACCCGGACCAAAATTCACCCCTCCACTTT
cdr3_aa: CASSLNPDQNSPLHF

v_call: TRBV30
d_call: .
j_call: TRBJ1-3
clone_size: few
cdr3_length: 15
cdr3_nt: TGTGCCTGGAGGCCTTTACTGGAATACGGAAACACCATATATTTT
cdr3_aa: CAWRPLLEYGNTIYF

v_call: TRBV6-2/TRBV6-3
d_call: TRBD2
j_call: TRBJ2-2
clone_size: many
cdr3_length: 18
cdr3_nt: TGTGCCAGCAGTCAACACCGGGGACTAGCGGGGAACACCGGGGAGCTGTTTTTT
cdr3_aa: CASSQHRGLAGNTGELFF

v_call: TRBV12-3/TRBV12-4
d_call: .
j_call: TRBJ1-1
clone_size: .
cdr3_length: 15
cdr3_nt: TGTGCCAGCAGTTTAGCGCTTGGGGGGGCCGGGGAAGCTTTCTTT
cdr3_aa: CASSLALGGAGEAFF

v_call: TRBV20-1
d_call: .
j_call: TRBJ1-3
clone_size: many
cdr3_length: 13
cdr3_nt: TGCAGTGCTAGTAAGGGGGCTGGAAACACCATATATTTT
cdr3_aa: CSASKGAGNTIYF

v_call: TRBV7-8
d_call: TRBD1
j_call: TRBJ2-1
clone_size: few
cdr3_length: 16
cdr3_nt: TGTGCCAGCAGCTCTGACAGGGTCTCAGGGTACAATGAGCAGTTCTTC
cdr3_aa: CASSSDRVSGYNEQFF

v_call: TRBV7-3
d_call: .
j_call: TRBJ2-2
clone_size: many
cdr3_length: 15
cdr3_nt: TGTGCCAGCAGCCCCCAGTCCGGGACGACTGGGGAGCTGTTTTTT
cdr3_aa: CASSPQSGTTGELFF

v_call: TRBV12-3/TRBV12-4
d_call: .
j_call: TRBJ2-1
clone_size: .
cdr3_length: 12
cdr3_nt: TGTGCCAGCAGTTTCCAGGGTGATGAGCAGTTCTTC
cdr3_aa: CASSFQGDEQFF

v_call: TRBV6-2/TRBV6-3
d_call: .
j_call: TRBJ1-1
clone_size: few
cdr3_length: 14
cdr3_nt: TGTGCCAGCAGTTGGGGCGCAGGGAACACTGAAGCTTTCTTT
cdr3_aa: CASSWGAGNTEAFF

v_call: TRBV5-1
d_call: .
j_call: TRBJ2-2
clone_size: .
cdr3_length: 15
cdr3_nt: TGCGCCAGCAGCTTGGCCGGAGATCACACCGGGGAGCTGTTTTTT
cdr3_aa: CASSLAGDHTGELFF

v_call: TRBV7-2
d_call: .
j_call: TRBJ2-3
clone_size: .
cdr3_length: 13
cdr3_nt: TGTGCCAGCAGCTTGCTATACACAGATACGCAGTATTTT
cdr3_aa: CASSLLYTDTQYF

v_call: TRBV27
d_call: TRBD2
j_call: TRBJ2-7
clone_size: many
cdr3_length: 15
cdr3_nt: TGTGCCAGCAGTCCTTACCTAGCGGGGGGCTACGAGCAGTACTTC
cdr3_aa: CASSPYLAGGYEQYF

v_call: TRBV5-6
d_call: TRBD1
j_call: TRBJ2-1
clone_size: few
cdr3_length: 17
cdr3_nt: TGTGACAACTACGGCCGGCCGGGACAGCGTACCTACAATGAGCAGTTCTTC
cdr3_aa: CDNYGRPGQRTYNEQFF

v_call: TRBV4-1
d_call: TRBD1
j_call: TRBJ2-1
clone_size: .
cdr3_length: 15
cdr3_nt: TGCGCCAGCAGCCAAAGCCGGGACAGGGGGAGTAAGCAGTTCTTC
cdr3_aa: CASSQSRDRGSKQFF

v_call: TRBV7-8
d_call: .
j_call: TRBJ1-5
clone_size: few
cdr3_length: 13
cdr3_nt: TGTGCCAGCAGCTTAAGGAATTATCAGCCCCAGCATTTT
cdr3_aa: CASSLRNYQPQHF

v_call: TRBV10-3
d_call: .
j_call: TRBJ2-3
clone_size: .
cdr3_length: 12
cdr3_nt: TGTGCCATCAGCCACCAGTCGGATACGCAGTATTTT
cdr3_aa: CAISHQSDTQYF

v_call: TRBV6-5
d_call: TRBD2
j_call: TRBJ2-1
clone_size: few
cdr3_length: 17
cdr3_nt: TGTGCCAGCAGTTCCCTGGGGGGGAGCGGGGGGAGAAATGAGCAGTTCTTC
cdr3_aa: CASSSLGGSGGRNEQFF

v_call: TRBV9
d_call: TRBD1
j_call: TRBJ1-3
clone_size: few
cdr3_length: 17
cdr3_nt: TGTGCCAGCAGCCCGAGCCCACTAGACAGGGCTGGAAACACCATATATTTT
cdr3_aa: CASSPSPLDRAGNTIYF